This T cell receptor beta chain was captured by sequencing in a study of OX40 agonist ivuxolimab in advanced cancers. Study-wide context: Prior therapy, whether anti-PD-1, anti-PD-L1 or anti-CTLA-4, was allowed, and roughly 44% had some. Partial response was recorded in three patients: one hepatocellular carcinoma and two cutaneous melanoma cases.

Study-level points and caveats: Which antigen the expanded peripheral T cells recognized is unknown.

Blood was sampled at baseline, cycle 4 day 1, and cycle 7 day 1. Assay: immunoSEQ multiplex PCR; the TCRdb copy retains only in-frame clones and omits some. The sample has tens of thousands of clones, approximately 91% seen once. Comments on this clone: Its antigen remains unknown.

Trimming pared 5 bases from V and 2 bases from J, leaving 10 bases between. This CDR3 has 13 residues. CDR1 is MNHEY and CDR2 is SMNVEV in the germline V gene (reference sequence). J is TRBJ2-7 and V is TRBV27; D possibly matches TRBD1 or TRBD2 (5 bases each). The clonotype originates from an adult with an advanced solid tumor such as melanoma, head and neck, liver or kidney cancer. The material was CD4+ or CD8+ T cells sorted from blood, obtained in a trial of the OX40 agonist ivuxolimab. The DNA for the CDR3 is TGTGCCAGCAGTATGGGGGTAGCCTACGAGCAGTACTTC. This gives the protein CASSMGVAYEQYF.